This TCR beta chain appears in the sequencing data of a study of cytomegalovirus exposure and HLA in healthy donors. The wider study: The 100 to 150 validation repertoires and the approximately 640 first-cohort repertoires shared a platform, a later analysis reported.

On this clone itself: Its antigen is not identified.

Study results and caveats: In the roughly 130 validation repertoires, a later analysis found that first-cohort TCR clusters tended to co-occur. There were over 150 TCR beta chains listed as cytomegalovirus-associated. Many donors carried some public TCRs, although rarity characterized most TCR sequences.

CDR1 and CDR2 from the germline V gene are MDHEN and SYDVKM. The J segment lost 3 bases and the V segment lost 6 bases, leaving 10 bases of the junction unmatched. This CDR3 has 15 residues. Sequenced by immunoSEQ multiplex PCR; TCRdb stores in-frame clones only, minus some. The sample has 200,000 to 250,000 clones, around nine tenths seen once. Sequencing was done on a sample of PBMCs. The sequence was obtained from a woman under 30 in good health and CMV-seronegative. This chain joins TRBV28 and TRBJ1-2; 7 bases fit TRBD1. The CDR3, as DNA: TGTGCCAGCAGACTTCAGGGGGACGGTGACTATGGCTACACCTTC. Its translation: CASRLQGDGDYGYTF.